The following is a T cell receptor beta chain sequence with its context. Clones were sequenced by immunoSEQ multiplex PCR, and TCRdb holds only the in-frame ones, with some missing. The table includes about 510,000 clones, almost 97% detected once. These data come from a study of shared clonotypes between healthy human individuals. CDR1 and CDR2 (germline): MDHEN, SYDVKM. Losses at the gene ends were 10 bases for V and 3 bases for J; bases not matched to a gene: 13. This CDR3 contains 15 residues. The receptor was isolated from a woman aged 25 to 39 in good health. J is TRBJ2-3 and V is TRBV28; TRBD2 agrees at 7 bases. Sequencing used naive CD4+ T cells sorted from blood. The subset is: CD45RA+ positively selected. The CDR3 nucleotides are TGTGCCATCGCCCCTCGCGGGAGCGGGACAGATACGCAGTATTTT. Encoded protein: CAIAPRGSGTDTQYF.